The TCR beta chain described here comes from a study of cytomegalovirus exposure and HLA in healthy donors. Points on this clone: Its antigen is not identified.

Study results and caveats: Cytomegalovirus-associated status was assigned to approximately 160 TCR beta chains. HLA alleles were associated with some 16,000 TCR beta sequences in a later analysis at 0.05 false discovery rate. The likely explanation for a cluster of highly shared sequence variants was sequencing artifact.

CDR1 is SGHAT and CDR2 is FQNNGV in the germline V gene. Between the trimmed V and J ends, which lost 3 bases and 1 base, there was a span of 10 bases. The CDR3 length is 14 residues. With 60 Vbeta and 13 Jbeta primers, the PCR was carried out. Using immunoSEQ multiplex PCR, the repertoire was profiled, and TCRdb retains in-frame clones only, with some absent. Here the sample table reports about 130,000 clones. V usage is TRBV11-2 and J usage is TRBJ2-7; D may be TRBD1 (6 bases). This receptor was obtained from a man younger than 35 in good health and CMV-seronegative. Material for sequencing was PBMCs. The DNA for the CDR3 is TGTGCCAGCAGCTTTACAGGGCCGTCCTACGAGCAGTACTTC. The encoded protein is CASSFTGPSYEQYF.